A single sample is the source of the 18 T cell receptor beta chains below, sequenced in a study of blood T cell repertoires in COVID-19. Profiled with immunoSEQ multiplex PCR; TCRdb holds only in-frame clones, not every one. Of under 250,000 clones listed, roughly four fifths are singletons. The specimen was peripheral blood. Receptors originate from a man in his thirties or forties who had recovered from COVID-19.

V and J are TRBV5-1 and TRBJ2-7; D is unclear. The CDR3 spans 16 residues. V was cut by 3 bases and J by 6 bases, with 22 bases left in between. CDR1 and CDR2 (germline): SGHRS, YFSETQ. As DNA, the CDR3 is TGCGCCAGCAGCTCCCCTACCCCGGTCCGTGAAACCGAGCAGTACGTC. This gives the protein CASSSPTPVRETEQYV.

For the CDR3, the DNA is TGTGCTAGTGGTTTGGGCCTAGGGGGCCGGACCGGGGAGCTGTTTTTT. It is translated as CASGLGLGGRTGELFF. This chain connects TRBV12-5 to TRBJ2-2, with 7 bases matching TRBD1. With V trimmed by 1 base and J by 5 bases, 7 bases remained unmatched. Germline lookup yields CDR1 LGHNT and CDR2 FRNRAP. This CDR3 contains 16 residues.

The CDR3 bases are TGTGCTAGTAACCCCGGCAGGGATCAGCCCCAGCATTTT. It translates to CASNPGRDQPQHF. V gene TRBV12-5 combines with J gene TRBJ1-5; TRBD1 is a possible D gene (5 bases). This CDR3 contains 13 residues. V was trimmed by 8 bases and J by 5 bases, leaving 13 bases between them. CDR1 is LGHNT and CDR2 is FRNRAP in the germline V gene.

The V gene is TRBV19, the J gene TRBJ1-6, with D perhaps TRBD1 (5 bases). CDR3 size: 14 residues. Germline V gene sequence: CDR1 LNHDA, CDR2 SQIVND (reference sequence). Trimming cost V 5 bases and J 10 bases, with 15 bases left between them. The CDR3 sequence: CASSDLLGESPLHF. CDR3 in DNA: TGTGCCAGTAGTGATTTGTTAGGGGAATCACCCCTCCACTTT.

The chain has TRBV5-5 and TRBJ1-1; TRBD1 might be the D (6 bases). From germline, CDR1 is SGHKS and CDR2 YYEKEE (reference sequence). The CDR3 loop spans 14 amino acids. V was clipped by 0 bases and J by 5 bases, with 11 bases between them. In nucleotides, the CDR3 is TGTGCCAGCAGCTTGGAGGGGAGGGGGACTGAAGCTTTCTTT. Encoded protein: CASSLEGRGTEAFF.

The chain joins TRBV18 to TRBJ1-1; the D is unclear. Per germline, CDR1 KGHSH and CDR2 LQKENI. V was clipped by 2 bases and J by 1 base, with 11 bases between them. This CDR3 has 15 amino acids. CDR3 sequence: CASSPTGSSNTEAFF. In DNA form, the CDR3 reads TGTGCCAGCTCACCAACCGGGTCCTCGAACACTGAAGCTTTCTTT.

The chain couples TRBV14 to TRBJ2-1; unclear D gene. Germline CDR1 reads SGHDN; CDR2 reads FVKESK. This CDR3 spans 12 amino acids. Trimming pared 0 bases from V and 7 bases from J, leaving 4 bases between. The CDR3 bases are TGTGCCAGCAGCCAAGAATTAAATGAGCAGTTCTTC. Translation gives CASSQELNEQFF.

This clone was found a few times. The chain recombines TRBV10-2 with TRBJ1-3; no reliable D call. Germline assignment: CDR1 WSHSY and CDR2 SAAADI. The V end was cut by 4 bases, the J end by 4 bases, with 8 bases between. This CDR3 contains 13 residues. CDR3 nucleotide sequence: TGCGCCAGCAGTGTCGGGGTCGGAAACACCATATATTTT. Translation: CASSVGVGNTIYF.

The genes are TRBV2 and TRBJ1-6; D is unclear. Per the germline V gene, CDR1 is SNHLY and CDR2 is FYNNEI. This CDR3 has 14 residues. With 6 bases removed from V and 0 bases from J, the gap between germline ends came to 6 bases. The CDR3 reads CASSESSYNSPLHF. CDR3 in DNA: TGTGCCAGCAGCGAGAGCTCCTATAATTCACCCCTCCACTTT.

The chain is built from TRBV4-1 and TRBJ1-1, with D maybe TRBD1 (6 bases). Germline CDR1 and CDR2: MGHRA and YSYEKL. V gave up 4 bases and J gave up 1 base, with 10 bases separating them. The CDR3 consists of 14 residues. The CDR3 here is CASSLPGQNTEAFF. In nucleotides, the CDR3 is TGCGCCAGCAGCCTACCGGGACAGAACACTGAAGCTTTCTTT.

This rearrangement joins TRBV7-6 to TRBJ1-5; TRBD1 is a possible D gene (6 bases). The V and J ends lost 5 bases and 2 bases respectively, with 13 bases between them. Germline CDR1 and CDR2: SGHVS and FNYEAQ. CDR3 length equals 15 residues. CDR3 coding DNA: TGTGCCAGCAGCCCTCAGGGGATGGGCAATCAGCCCCAGCATTTT. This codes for CASSPQGMGNQPQHF. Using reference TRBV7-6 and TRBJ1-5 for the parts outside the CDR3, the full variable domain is GAGVSQSPRYKVTKRGQDVALRCDPISGHVSLYWYRQALGQGPEFLTYFNYEAQQDKSGLPNDRFSAERPEGSISTLTIQRTEQRDSAMYRCASSPQGMGNQPQHFGDGTRLSIL.

The CDR3, as DNA: TGTGCCAGCGGGGGCGGGAGCAATCAGCCCCAGCATTTT. Its translation is CASGGGSNQPQHF. This chain uses TRBV6-5 with TRBJ1-5; D might be TRBD1 (6 bases). The germline gives CDR1 MNHEY, CDR2 SVGAGI. The V and J ends lost 8 bases and 1 base respectively, with 9 bases between them. The CDR3 length is 13 residues.

The CDR3 DNA follows: TGTGCCAGCAGCTTAGTGTCCCTCCAGAGGGATGAGCAGTTCTTC. Amino acid sequence: CASSLVSLQRDEQFF. This chain uses TRBV7-9 with TRBJ2-1, with D maybe TRBD2 (5 bases). Per germline, CDR1 SEHNR and CDR2 FQNEAQ (reference sequence). The germline V and J ends were trimmed by 1 base and 8 bases, with 15 bases remaining between them. CDR3 length: 15 residues.

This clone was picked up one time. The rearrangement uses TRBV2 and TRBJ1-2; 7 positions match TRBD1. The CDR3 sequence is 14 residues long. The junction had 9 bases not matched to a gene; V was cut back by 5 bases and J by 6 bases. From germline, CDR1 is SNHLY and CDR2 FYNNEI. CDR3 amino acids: CASSRQPQGDGYTF. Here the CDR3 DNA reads TGTGCCAGCAGTAGACAGCCGCAGGGGGATGGCTACACCTTC.

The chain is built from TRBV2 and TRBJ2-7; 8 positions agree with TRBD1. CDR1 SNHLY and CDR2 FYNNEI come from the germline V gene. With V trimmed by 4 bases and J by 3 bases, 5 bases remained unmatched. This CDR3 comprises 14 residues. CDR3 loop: CASSVNRGYYEQYF. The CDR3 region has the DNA TGTGCCAGCAGTGTAAACAGGGGGTACTACGAGCAGTACTTC.

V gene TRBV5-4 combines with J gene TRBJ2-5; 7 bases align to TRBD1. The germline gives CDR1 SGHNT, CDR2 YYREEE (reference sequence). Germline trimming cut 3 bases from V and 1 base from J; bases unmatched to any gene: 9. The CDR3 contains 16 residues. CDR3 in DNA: TGTGCCAGCAGCTGGGTAGGGACAGCTCCCCAAGAGACCCAGTACTTC. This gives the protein CASSWVGTAPQETQYF. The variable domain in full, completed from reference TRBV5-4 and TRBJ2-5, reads ETGVTQSPTHLIKTRGQQVTLRCSSQSGHNTVSWYQQALGQGPQFIFQYYREEENGRGNFPPRFSGLQFPNYSSELNVNALELDDSALYLCASSWVGTAPQETQYFGPGTRLLVL.

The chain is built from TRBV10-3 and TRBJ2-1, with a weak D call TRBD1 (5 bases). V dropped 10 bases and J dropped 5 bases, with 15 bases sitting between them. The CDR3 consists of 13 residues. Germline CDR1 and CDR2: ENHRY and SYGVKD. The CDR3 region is CATQGPEDNEQFF. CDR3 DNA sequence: TGTGCCACTCAGGGCCCAGAGGACAATGAGCAGTTCTTC.

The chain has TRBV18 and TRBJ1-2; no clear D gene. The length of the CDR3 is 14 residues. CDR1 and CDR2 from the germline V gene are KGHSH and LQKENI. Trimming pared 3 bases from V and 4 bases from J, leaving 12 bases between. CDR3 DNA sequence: TGTGCCAGCTCACCTGAGGGCGTGGTCTATGGCTACACCTTC. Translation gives CASSPEGVVYGYTF.